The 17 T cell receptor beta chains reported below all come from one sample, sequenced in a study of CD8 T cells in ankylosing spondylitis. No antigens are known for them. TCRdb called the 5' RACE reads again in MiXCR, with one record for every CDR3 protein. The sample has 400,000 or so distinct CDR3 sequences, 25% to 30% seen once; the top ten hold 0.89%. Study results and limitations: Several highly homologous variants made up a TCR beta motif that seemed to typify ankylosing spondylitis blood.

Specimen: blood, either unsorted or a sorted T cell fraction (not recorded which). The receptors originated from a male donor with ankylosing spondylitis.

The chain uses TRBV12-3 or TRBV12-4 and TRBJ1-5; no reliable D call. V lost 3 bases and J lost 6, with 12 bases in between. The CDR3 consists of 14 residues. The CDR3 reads CASSFSGGSQPQHF. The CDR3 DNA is TGTGCCAGCAGTTTTTCTGGCGGGTCTCAGCCCCAGCATTTT.

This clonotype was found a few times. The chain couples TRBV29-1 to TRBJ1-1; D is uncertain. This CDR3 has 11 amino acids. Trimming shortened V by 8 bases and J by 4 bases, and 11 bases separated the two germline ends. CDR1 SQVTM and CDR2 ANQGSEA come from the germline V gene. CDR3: CSLRLGTEAFF. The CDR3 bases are TGCAGCCTCAGGTTAGGCACTGAAGCTTTCTTT.

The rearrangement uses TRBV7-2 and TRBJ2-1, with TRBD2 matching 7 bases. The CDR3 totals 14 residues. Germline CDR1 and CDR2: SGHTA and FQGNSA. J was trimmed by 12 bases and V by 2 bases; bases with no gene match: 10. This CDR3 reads CASSLTVSSGRQFF. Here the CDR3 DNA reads TGTGCCAGCAGCTTAACCGTCTCTAGCGGAAGGCAGTTCTTC.

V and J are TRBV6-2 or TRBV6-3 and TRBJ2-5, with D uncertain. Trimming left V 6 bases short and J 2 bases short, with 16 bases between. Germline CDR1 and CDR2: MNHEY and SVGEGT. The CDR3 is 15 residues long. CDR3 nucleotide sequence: TGTGCCAGCAGCCCCGACCCGGCTAGACAAGAGACCCAGTACTTC. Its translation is CASSPDPARQETQYF.

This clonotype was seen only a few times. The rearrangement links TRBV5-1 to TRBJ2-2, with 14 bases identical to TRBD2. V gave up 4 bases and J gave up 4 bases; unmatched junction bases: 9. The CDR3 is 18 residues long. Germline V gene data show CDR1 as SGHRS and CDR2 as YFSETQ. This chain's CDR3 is CASSRSGTSGRGTGELFF. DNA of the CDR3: TGCGCCAGCAGCCGATCCGGGACTAGCGGGAGAGGCACCGGGGAGCTGTTTTTT.

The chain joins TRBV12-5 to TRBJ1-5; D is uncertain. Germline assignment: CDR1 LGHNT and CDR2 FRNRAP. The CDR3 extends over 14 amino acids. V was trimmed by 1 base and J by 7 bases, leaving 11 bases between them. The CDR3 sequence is CASGLGWTRQPQHF. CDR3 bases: TGTGCTAGTGGTTTGGGATGGACGCGGCAGCCCCAGCATTTT.

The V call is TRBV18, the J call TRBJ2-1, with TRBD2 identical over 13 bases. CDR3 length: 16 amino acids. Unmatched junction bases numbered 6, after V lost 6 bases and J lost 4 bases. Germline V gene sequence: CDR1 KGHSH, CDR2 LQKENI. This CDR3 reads CASSPTSGRAYNEQFF. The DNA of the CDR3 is TGTGCCAGCTCCCCAACTAGCGGGAGGGCGTACAATGAGCAGTTCTTC.

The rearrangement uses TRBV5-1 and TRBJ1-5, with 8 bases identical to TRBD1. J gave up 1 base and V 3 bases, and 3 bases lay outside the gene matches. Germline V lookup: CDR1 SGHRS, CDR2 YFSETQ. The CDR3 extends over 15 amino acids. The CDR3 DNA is TGCGCCAGCAGCTGGGCAGGGGGCAGCAATCAGCCCCAGCATTTT. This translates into CASSWAGGSNQPQHF.

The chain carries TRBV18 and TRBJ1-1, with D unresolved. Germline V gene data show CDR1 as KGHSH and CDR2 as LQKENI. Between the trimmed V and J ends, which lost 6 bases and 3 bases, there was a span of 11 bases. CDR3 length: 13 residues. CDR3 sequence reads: CASSKVKDTEAFF. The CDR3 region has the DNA TGTGCCAGCTCGAAGGTTAAGGACACTGAAGCTTTCTTT.

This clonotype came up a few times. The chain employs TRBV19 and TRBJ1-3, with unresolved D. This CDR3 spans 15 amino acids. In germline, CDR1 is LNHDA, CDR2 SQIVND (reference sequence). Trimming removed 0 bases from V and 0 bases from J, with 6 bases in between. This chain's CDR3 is CASSIDLFSGNTIYF. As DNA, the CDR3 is TGTGCCAGTAGTATAGATCTGTTCTCTGGAAACACCATATATTTT.

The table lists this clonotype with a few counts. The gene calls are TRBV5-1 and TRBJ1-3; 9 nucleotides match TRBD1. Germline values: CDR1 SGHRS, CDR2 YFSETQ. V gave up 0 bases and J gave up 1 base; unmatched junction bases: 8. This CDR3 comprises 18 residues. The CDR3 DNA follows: TGCGCCAGCAGCTTGGAGGGACAGGGCCTCTCATCTGGAAACACCATATATTTT. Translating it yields CASSLEGQGLSSGNTIYF.

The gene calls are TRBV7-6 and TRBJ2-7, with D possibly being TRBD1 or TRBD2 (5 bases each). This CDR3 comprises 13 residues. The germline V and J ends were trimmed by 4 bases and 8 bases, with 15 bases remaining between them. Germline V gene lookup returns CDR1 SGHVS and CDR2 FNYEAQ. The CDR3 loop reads CASSSSSGAKQYF. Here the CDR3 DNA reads TGTGCCAGCAGCTCCAGTTCCGGGGCTAAGCAGTACTTC.

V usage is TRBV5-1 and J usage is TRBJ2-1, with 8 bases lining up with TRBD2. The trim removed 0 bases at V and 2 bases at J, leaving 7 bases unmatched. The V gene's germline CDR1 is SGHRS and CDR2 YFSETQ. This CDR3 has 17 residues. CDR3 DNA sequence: TGCGCCAGCAGCTTGGCGGCGGGAGGCCCAGCCTACAATGAGCAGTTCTTC. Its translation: CASSLAAGGPAYNEQFF.

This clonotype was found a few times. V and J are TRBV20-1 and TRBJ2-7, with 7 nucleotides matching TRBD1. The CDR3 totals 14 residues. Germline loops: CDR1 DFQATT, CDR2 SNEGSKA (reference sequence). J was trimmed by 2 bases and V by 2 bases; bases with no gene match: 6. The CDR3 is CSARYSQGAYEQYF. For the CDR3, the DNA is TGCAGTGCTAGATACTCCCAGGGGGCCTACGAGCAGTACTTC.

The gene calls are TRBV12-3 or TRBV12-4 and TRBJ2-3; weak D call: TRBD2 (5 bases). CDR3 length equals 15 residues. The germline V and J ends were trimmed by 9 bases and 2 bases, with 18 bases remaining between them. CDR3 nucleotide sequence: TGTGCCAGTACATTCAGAGCGGAGCCCACAGATACGCAGTATTTT. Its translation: CASTFRAEPTDTQYF.

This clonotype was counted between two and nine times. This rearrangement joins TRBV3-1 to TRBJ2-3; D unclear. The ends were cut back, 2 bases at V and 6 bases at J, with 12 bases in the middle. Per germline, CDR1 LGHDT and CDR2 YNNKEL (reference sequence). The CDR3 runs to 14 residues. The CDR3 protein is CASSQFAIGDTQYF. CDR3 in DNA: TGTGCCAGCAGCCAATTCGCGATTGGGGATACGCAGTATTTT.

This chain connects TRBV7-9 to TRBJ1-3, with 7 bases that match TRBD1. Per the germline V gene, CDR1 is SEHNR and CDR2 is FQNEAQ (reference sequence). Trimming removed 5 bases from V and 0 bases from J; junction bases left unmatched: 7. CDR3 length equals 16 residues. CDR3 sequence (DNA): TGTGCCAGCAGCCTGGGACAGACATACTCTGGAAACACCATATATTTT. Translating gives CASSLGQTYSGNTIYF. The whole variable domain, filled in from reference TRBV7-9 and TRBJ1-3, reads DTGVSQNPRHKITKRGQNVTFRCDPISEHNRLYWYRQTLGQGPEFLTYFQNEAQLEKSRLLSDRFSAERPKGSFSTLEIQRTEQGDSAMYLCASSLGQTYSGNTIYFGEGSWLTVV.